One and the same sample provided the 27 T cell receptor beta chains below, sequenced in a study of cytomegalovirus exposure and HLA in healthy donors. PCR was performed using 60 Vbeta and 13 Jbeta primers. Sequencing was performed with immunoSEQ multiplex PCR; in TCRdb, only in-frame clones are kept and a portion is missing. This sample's clone table lists 63,000 or so clones. What was sequenced was PBMCs. The origin of the receptors is a boy under 18 in good health and CMV-seronegative.

This rearrangement joins TRBV27 to TRBJ2-2; TRBD1 agrees at 7 bases. Germline CDR1 MNHEY, CDR2 SMNVEV (reference sequence). V shed 5 bases, J shed 4 bases, and the junction held 10 bases outside the gene matches. This CDR3 region has 16 residues. For the CDR3, the DNA is TGTGCCAGCAGTCAAAGACAGGGCGGAATCACCGGGGAGCTGTTTTTT. Encoded protein: CASSQRQGGITGELFF.

The rearrangement joins TRBV10-1 to TRBJ2-6; D not certain. This CDR3 has 15 residues. Germline CDR1 and CDR2: WNHNN and SYGVQD (reference sequence). V dropped 6 bases and J dropped 1 base, with 10 bases sitting between them. CDR3 amino acids: CASSARVSGANVLTF. DNA of the CDR3: TGCGCCAGCAGCGCCCGGGTATCTGGGGCCAACGTCCTGACTTTC.

The V call is TRBV19, the J call TRBJ1-1; 9 positions agree with TRBD1. Germline V gene sequence: CDR1 LNHDA, CDR2 SQIVND (reference sequence). After removal of 6 bases from V and 4 bases from J, the junction contained 6 bases not matched to a gene. The CDR3 has 14 amino acids. CDR3 loop: CASRATGGGTEAFF. CDR3 DNA sequence: TGTGCCAGTAGGGCGACAGGGGGTGGCACTGAAGCTTTCTTT.

The rearrangement uses TRBV7-2 and TRBJ1-5, with TRBD1 matching 7 bases. The CDR3 is 15 residues long. CDR1 SGHTA and CDR2 FQGNSA come from the germline V gene. V gave up 5 bases and J gave up 3 bases; unmatched junction bases: 7. The CDR3 sequence is CASSPGGQYNQPQHF. The CDR3 DNA is TGTGCCAGCAGCCCTGGGGGACAGTACAATCAGCCCCAGCATTTT.

J is TRBJ1-1 and V is TRBV29-1; possibly TRBD1 for D (6 bases). Trimming cost V 6 bases and J 8 bases, with 16 bases left between them. This CDR3 region has 12 residues. Per germline, CDR1 SQVTM and CDR2 ANQGSEA. In DNA form, the CDR3 reads TGCAGCGTAACCGGGACACCTTCCGAAGCTTTCTTT. Its protein is CSVTGTPSEAFF.

The chain is built from TRBV18 and TRBJ1-1; D is ambiguous. Germline CDR1 is KGHSH and CDR2 is LQKENI. The V end lost 3 bases, the J end lost 1 base, and 9 bases lay between the germline ends. This CDR3 has 14 residues. CDR3 residues: CASSPQTTNTEAFF. The CDR3 bases are TGTGCCAGCTCACCTCAGACAACGAACACTGAAGCTTTCTTT.

This chain connects TRBV27 to TRBJ1-1; possibly TRBD1 for D (5 bases). Germline V lookup: CDR1 MNHEY, CDR2 SMNVEV (reference sequence). The V gene lost 7 bases and the J gene lost 6 bases, with 21 bases spanning the gap. The CDR3 loop spans 15 amino acids. The CDR3 loop reads CASTLAGERVSEAFF. CDR3 sequence (DNA): TGTGCCAGCACCCTGGCGGGGGAGAGAGTCTCTGAAGCTTTCTTT.

The V and J genes are TRBV5-1 and TRBJ1-1, with D possibly being TRBD1 (5 bases). Germline values: CDR1 SGHRS, CDR2 YFSETQ. This CDR3 region has 15 residues. V was clipped by 0 bases and J by 6 bases, with 15 bases between them. The CDR3 reads CASSLVRGGLSEAFF. CDR3 DNA sequence: TGCGCCAGCAGCTTGGTGAGGGGAGGGTTGTCTGAAGCTTTCTTT.

The chain carries TRBV6-6 and TRBJ1-2, with D possibly matching TRBD1 (5 bases). V was cut by 7 bases and J by 7 bases, with 13 bases left in between. The V gene's germline CDR1 is MNHNY and CDR2 SVGAGI (reference sequence). The CDR3 is 12 residues long. DNA of the CDR3: TGTGCCAGCACCACAGGAAGTAGTGGCTACACCTTC. Translating it yields CASTTGSSGYTF.

This chain joins TRBV27 and TRBJ1-1; D gene uncertain. Between the trimmed V and J ends, which lost 4 bases and 4 bases, there was a span of 13 bases. Per germline, CDR1 MNHEY and CDR2 SMNVEV (reference sequence). The CDR3 spans 14 residues. The CDR3: CASSSSPTVTEAFF. The DNA of the CDR3 is TGTGCCAGCAGTTCTTCCCCTACGGTCACTGAAGCTTTCTTT.

This sequence joins TRBV7-8 and TRBJ1-2; D gene ambiguous. This CDR3 has 14 residues. Per the germline V gene, CDR1 is SGHVS and CDR2 is FQNEAQ. Trimming cost V 2 bases and J 6 bases, with 13 bases left between them. The CDR3 loop reads CASSLNGHSDGYTF. The CDR3 region has the DNA TGTGCCAGCAGCTTAAATGGGCATTCCGATGGCTACACCTTC.

V is TRBV2 and J is TRBJ1-4; D not certain. V was shortened by 11 bases and J by 0 bases, with 10 bases between the two germline ends. Germline V CDR1 and CDR2: SNHLY, FYNNEI. This CDR3 spans 13 amino acids. The CDR3 nucleotides are TGTGCCGGCCTAGATGCAACTAATGAAAAACTGTTTTTT. It yields the protein CAGLDATNEKLFF.

To note about this clone: At one boundary the junction diverges from the germline segment, which might be a read error. The rearrangement links TRBV12-5 to TRBJ2-5, with D perhaps being TRBD1 or TRBD2 (7 bases each). This CDR3 contains 14 residues. Germline values: CDR1 LGHNT, CDR2 FRNRAP. The CDR3 bases are TGTGCTAGTGCTTTGGGAGGGACAGCAGAGACCCAGTACTTC. This translates into CASALGGTAETQYF.

This sequence joins TRBV28 and TRBJ2-5; D perhaps matches TRBD2 (6 bases). The J call may not be correct, given that the DNA end is closer to TRBJ2-7. Germline values: CDR1 MDHEN, CDR2 SYDVKM. The CDR3 is 15 residues long. CDR3 in DNA: TGTGCCAGCAGTTACGTTAGCGGTTTCTCCTACGAGCAGTACTTC. It yields the protein CASSYVSGFSYEQYF.

The chain recombines TRBV7-3 with TRBJ2-1, with TRBD2 matching over 8 bases. In germline, CDR1 is SGHTA, CDR2 FQGTGA. Trimming took 5 bases from V and 0 from J; bases not matched to a gene: 12. This CDR3 is 18 amino acids long. CDR3 loop: CASSPDWVAGSSYNEQFF. DNA of the CDR3: TGTGCCAGCAGCCCCGACTGGGTAGCGGGATCCTCCTACAATGAGCAGTTCTTC.

The chain links TRBV5-1 to TRBJ2-7, with 7 nucleotides matching TRBD2. Germline CDR1 is SGHRS and CDR2 is YFSETQ. The ends lost 4 bases at V and 0 bases at J; junction bases unmatched: 13. The CDR3 is 17 amino acids. The CDR3 bases are TGCGCCAGCAGCCCAGTCATGGGAGGGGTGCCCTCCTACGAGCAGTACTTC. The encoded protein is CASSPVMGGVPSYEQYF.

The gene calls are TRBV6-5 and TRBJ2-5; the D is unclear. The J call may be wrong; the DNA end is better matched by TRBJ2-7. The CDR3 loop spans 13 amino acids. Germline lookup yields CDR1 MNHEY and CDR2 SVGAGI. CDR3: CASSYSMGSEQYF. DNA of the CDR3: TGTGCCAGCAGTTACTCGATGGGCTCCGAGCAGTACTTC.

This rearrangement joins TRBV25-1 to TRBJ2-1; D call uncertain. V was shortened by 3 bases and J by 2 bases, with 11 bases between the two germline ends. The CDR3 extends over 15 amino acids. Germline lookup yields CDR1 MGHDK and CDR2 SYGVNS. As DNA, the CDR3 is TGTGCCAGCAGTGAGTCGACACAACCCTACAATGAGCAGTTCTTC. This codes for CASSESTQPYNEQFF.

The chain combines TRBV5-4 with TRBJ1-1; TRBD1 might be the D (5 bases). The germline V and J ends were trimmed by 4 bases and 0 bases, with 16 bases remaining between them. This CDR3 spans 16 amino acids. The germline V gene encodes CDR1 SGHNT and CDR2 YYREEE (reference sequence). CDR3 region: CASSPEVDSLNTEAFF. The CDR3 DNA reads as TGTGCCAGCAGCCCTGAGGTCGACAGTTTGAACACTGAAGCTTTCTTT. The variable domain in full, completed from reference TRBV5-4 and TRBJ1-1, reads ETGVTQSPTHLIKTRGQQVTLRCSSQSGHNTVSWYQQALGQGPQFIFQYYREEENGRGNFPPRFSGLQFPNYSSELNVNALELDDSALYLCASSPEVDSLNTEAFFGQGTRLTVV.

The chain employs TRBV6-5 and TRBJ2-6; D gene unclear. V was trimmed by 3 bases and J by 4 bases, leaving 7 bases between them. The germline V gene encodes CDR1 MNHEY and CDR2 SVGAGI. The CDR3 has 14 residues. This CDR3 reads CASSYPSGANVLTF. In nucleotides, the CDR3 is TGTGCCAGCAGTTATCCCTCCGGGGCCAACGTCCTGACTTTC.

The chain uses TRBV14 and TRBJ1-5; tentatively, D is TRBD1 (6 bases). The CDR3 spans 17 residues. The V gene lost 1 base and the J gene lost 4 bases, with 17 bases spanning the gap. Germline V lookup: CDR1 SGHDN, CDR2 FVKESK. The CDR3 bases are TGTGCCAGCAGCCAAGGATGGGGGCGAAGGTCTAATCAGCCCCAGCATTTT. This translates into CASSQGWGRRSNQPQHF.

CDR3 DNA: TGTGCCAGCAGTTTAGCGGGTCTCCAAGAGACCCAGTACTTC. Translation: CASSLAGLQETQYF. The genes are TRBV2 and TRBJ2-5; TRBD2 agrees at 7 bases. The CDR3 consists of 14 residues. J gave up 1 base and V 5 bases, and 4 bases lay outside the gene matches. Germline CDR1 and CDR2: SNHLY and FYNNEI.

This chain connects TRBV29-1 to TRBJ2-7; 10 nucleotides agree with TRBD1. The J segment lost 0 bases and the V segment lost 4 bases, leaving 3 bases of the junction unmatched. CDR1 SQVTM and CDR2 ANQGSEA come from the germline V gene. The CDR3 has 14 residues. Here the CDR3 reads CSVGGTGASYEQYF. CDR3 sequence (DNA): TGCAGCGTTGGAGGGACAGGGGCCTCCTACGAGCAGTACTTC.

The genes are TRBV4-1 and TRBJ1-1; 7 nucleotides line up with TRBD1. Germline lookup yields CDR1 MGHRA and CDR2 YSYEKL. V dropped 4 bases and J dropped 2; count of bases not matched to a gene: 7. The CDR3 is made up of 15 amino acids. CDR3 nucleotides: TGCGCCAGCAGCCCCCCGACAGGGACCAACACTGAAGCTTTCTTT. Translated: CASSPPTGTNTEAFF.

The chain carries TRBV30 and TRBJ1-3; no clear D. The CDR3 loop spans 14 amino acids. Germline V CDR1 and CDR2: GTSNPN, SVGIG (reference sequence). Trimming took off 0 bases at V and 0 bases at J, with 6 bases between the two ends. The CDR3: CAWSVGTSGNTIYF. CDR3 nucleotide sequence: TGTGCCTGGAGTGTGGGCACCTCTGGAAACACCATATATTTT.

The chain couples TRBV19 to TRBJ1-4, with TRBD1 matching over 7 bases. Germline-derived CDR1 and CDR2 are LNHDA and SQIVND (reference sequence). The V and J ends lost 7 bases and 4 bases, in that order; junction bases with no gene match: 3. The CDR3 covers 13 residues. The CDR3 region is CASTGTDNEKLFF. The CDR3 nucleotides read TGTGCCAGTACCGGGACAGATAATGAAAAACTGTTTTTT. Full variable domain (rest looked up from reference TRBV19 and TRBJ1-4): DGGITQSPKYLFRKEGQNVTLSCEQNLNHDAMYWYRQDPGQGLRLIYYSQIVNDFQKGDIAEGYSVSREKKESFPLTVTSAQKNPTAFYLCASTGTDNEKLFFGSGTQLSVL.

CDR3 residues: CASSPAGDAPLHF. The CDR3 nucleotides are TGTGCCAGCTCACCAGCGGGAGACGCACCCCTCCACTTT. The chain links TRBV18 to TRBJ1-6; D is uncertain. The length of the CDR3 is 13 residues. V gave up 2 bases and J gave up 11 bases, with 10 bases separating them. Germline V gene data show CDR1 as KGHSH and CDR2 as LQKENI.